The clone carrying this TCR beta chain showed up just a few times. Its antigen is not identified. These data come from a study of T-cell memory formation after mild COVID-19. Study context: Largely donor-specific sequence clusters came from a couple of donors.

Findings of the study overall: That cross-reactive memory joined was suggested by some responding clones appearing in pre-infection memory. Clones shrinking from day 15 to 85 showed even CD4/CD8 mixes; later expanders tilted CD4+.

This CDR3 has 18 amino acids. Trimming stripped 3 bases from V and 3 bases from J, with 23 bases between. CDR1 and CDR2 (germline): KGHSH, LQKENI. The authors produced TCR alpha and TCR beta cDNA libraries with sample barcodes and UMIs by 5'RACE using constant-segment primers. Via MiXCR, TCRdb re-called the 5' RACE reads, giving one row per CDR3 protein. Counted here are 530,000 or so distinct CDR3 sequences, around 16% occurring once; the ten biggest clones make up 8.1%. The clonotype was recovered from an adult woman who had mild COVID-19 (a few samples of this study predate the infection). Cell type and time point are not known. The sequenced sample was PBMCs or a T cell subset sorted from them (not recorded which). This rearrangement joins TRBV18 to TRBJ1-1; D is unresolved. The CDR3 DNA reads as TGTGCCAGCTCACCTTTAAGAACTGCCGGGCCCGGGGACACTGAAGCTTTCTTT. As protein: CASSPLRTAGPGDTEAFF. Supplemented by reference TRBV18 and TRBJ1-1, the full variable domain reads NAGVMQNPRHLVRRRGQEARLRCSPMKGHSHVYWYRQLPEEGLKFMVYLQKENIIDESGMPKERFSAEFPKEGPSILRIQQVVRGDSAAYFCASSPLRTAGPGDTEAFFGQGTRLTVV.